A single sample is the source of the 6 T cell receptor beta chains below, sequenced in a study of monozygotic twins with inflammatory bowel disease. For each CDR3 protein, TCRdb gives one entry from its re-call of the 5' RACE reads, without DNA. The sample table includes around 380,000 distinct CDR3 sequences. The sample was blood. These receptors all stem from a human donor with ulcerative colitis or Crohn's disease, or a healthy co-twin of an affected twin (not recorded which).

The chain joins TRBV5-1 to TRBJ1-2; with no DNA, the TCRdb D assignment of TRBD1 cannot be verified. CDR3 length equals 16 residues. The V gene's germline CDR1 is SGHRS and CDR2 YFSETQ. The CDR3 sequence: CASSFLPGQGSAGYTF.

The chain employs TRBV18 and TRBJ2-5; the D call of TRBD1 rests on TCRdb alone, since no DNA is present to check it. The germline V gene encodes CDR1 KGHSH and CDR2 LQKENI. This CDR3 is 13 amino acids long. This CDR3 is CASSTPPVETQYF. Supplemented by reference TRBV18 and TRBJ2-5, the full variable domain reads NAGVMQNPRHLVRRRGQEARLRCSPMKGHSHVYWYRQLPEEGLKFMVYLQKENIIDESGMPKERFSAEFPKEGPSILRIQQVVRGDSAAYFCASSTPPVETQYFGPGTRLLVL.

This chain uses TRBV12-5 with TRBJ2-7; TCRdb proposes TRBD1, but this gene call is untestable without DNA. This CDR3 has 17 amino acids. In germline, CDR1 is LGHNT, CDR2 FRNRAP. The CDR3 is CASGRIRTEPSSYEQYF.

The CDR3 region is CASSYNVAGSSYEQYF. The genes are TRBV6-2 or TRBV6-3 and TRBJ2-7; TCRdb lists TRBD2, though no DNA is available to test this call. Germline V gene sequence: CDR1 MNHEY, CDR2 SVGEGT. This CDR3 region has 16 residues.

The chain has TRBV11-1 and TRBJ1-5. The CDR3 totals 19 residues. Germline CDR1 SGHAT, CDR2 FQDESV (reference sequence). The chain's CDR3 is CASSLRKITYSTCNQPQHF.

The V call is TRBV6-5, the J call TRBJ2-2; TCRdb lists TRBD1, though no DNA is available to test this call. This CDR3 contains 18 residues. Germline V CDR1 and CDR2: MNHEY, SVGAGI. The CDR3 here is CASSYGDQGAGNTGELFF.